Listed below are T cell receptor beta chains from one sample, sequenced in a study of T cell clones after liver transplantation. Profiled with immunoSEQ multiplex PCR; TCRdb holds only in-frame clones, not every one. The sample lists about 120,000 clones, 90% occurring once. Material: CD4+ T cells from blood, obtained 12 months after liver transplant. The source of these receptors is a human patient who received a liver transplant. The graft donor may have given rise to some T cells. Both conserved end residues are part of each CDR3. The D gene is left open where the match is weak. A clone size is listed for some rows: how often the clone was seen (once, few, many), or a class if it is expanded.

D gene | CDR3 length | J gene | clone size | V gene | CDR3 protein | CDR3 DNA
TRBD1 | 14 | TRBJ1-5 | . | TRBV6-6 | CASSRDREDQPQHF | TGTGCCAGCAGCCGGGACAGGGAGGATCAGCCCCAGCATTTT
. | 16 | TRBJ1-1 | . | TRBV11-2 | CASSLDLWQGGLGAFF | TGTGCCAGCAGCTTAGATCTTTGGCAGGGAGGACTCGGAGCTTTCTTT
. | 16 | TRBJ1-1 | many | TRBV30 | CAWSVRAVGDRTEAFF | TGTGCCTGGAGTGTACGGGCGGTAGGGGATAGGACTGAAGCTTTCTTT
TRBD2 | 17 | TRBJ2-1 | . | TRBV7-2 | CASSFLAGGRSYNEQFF | TGTGCCAGCAGCTTTCTAGCGGGAGGTAGGTCCTACAATGAGCAGTTCTTC
TRBD1 | 14 | TRBJ1-1 | . | TRBV7-6 | CASSSRGLNTEAFF | TGTGCCAGCAGCTCCAGGGGGCTGAACACTGAAGCTTTCTTT
. | 14 | TRBJ2-7 | . | TRBV30 | CAWSAFETSYEQYF | TGTGCCTGGAGTGCGTTTGAGACCTCCTACGAGCAGTACTTC
. | 11 | TRBJ1-1 | . | TRBV11-2 | CASSPGYGAFF | TGTGCCAGCAGTCCAGGGTATGGAGCTTTCTTT
. | 15 | TRBJ2-7 | . | TRBV28 | CASTPSPRGRYEQYF | TGTGCCAGCACCCCCTCCCCGAGGGGACGGTACGAGCAGTACTTC
. | 14 | TRBJ1-4 | . | TRBV30 | CAWSDPVGNEKLFF | TGTGCCTGGAGTGATCCCGTTGGTAATGAAAAACTGTTTTTT
. | 11 | TRBJ2-3 | . | TRBV7-6 | CASSVSDTQYF | TGTGCCAGCAGCGTCTCAGATACGCAGTATTTT
TRBD1 | 16 | TRBJ1-1 | once | TRBV19 | CASSTADRALDTEAFF | TGTGCCAGTAGTACAGCTGACAGGGCGTTGGACACTGAAGCTTTCTTT
. | 12 | TRBJ1-4 | . | TRBV7-9 | CASSRTVEKLFF | TGTGCCAGCAGCCGGACAGTCGAAAAACTGTTTTTT
. | 13 | TRBJ2-1 | . | TRBV11-3 | CASSFGFSNEQFF | TGTGCCAGCAGCTTCGGCTTTAGCAATGAGCAGTTCTTC
TRBD1 | 14 | TRBJ2-7 | few | TRBV27 | CASSFGQGAGEQYF | TGTGCCAGCAGTTTTGGACAGGGGGCTGGCGAGCAGTACTTC
. | 11 | TRBJ2-5 | . | TRBV30 | CAWSPRETQYF | TGTGCCTGGAGCCCTCGGGAGACCCAGTACTTC
. | 11 | TRBJ2-3 | . | TRBV19 | CATSSADTQYF | TGTGCCACCTCCTCGGCAGATACGCAGTATTTT
TRBD2 | 16 | TRBJ2-7 | . | TRBV11-2 | CASSLAGLAEGYEQYF | TGTGCCAGCAGCTTAGCTGGACTAGCGGAAGGGTACGAGCAGTACTTC
. | 16 | TRBJ1-1 | few | TRBV21-1 | CASSPSGGGTNTEAFF | TGTGCCAGCAGCCCGTCCGGCGGGGGCACGAACACTGAAGCTTTCTTT
. | 16 | TRBJ2-2 | . | TRBV18 | CASSPTPGISKGELFF | TGTGCCAGCTCACCAACGCCGGGAATTTCTAAGGGGGAGCTGTTTTTT
TRBD2 | 15 | TRBJ2-7 | . | TRBV14 | CASSHATLAEGEQYF | TGTGCCAGCAGCCACGCTACTCTAGCGGAGGGAGAGCAGTACTTC
. | 14 | TRBJ2-7 | . | TRBV29-1 | CSVEQGGKSYEQYF | TGCAGCGTTGAACAGGGAGGAAAGTCCTACGAGCAGTACTTC
. | 12 | TRBJ2-3 | . | TRBV13 | CASSSSTDTQYF | TGTGCCAGCAGCTCCAGCACAGATACGCAGTATTTT
. | 12 | TRBJ1-5 | once | TRBV6-1 | CASTSGGAAQHF | TGTGCCAGCACCTCGGGGGGAGCGGCCCAGCATTTT
TRBD2 | 16 | TRBJ2-1 | few | TRBV5-1 | CASSYGLLAAINEQFF | TGCGCCAGCAGCTATGGGCTACTAGCGGCTATCAATGAGCAGTTCTTC
. | 14 | TRBJ2-7 | . | TRBV7-2 | CASSLDRRVDEQYF | TGTGCCAGCAGCTTAGACCGACGGGTGGACGAGCAGTACTTC
. | 15 | TRBJ2-4 | . | TRBV28 | CASSFPRIAKNIQYF | TGTGCCAGCAGTTTTCCCCGGATAGCCAAAAACATTCAGTACTTC
TRBD1 | 16 | TRBJ2-5 | few | TRBV6-1 | CASSGWTGTFQETQYF | TGTGCCAGCAGTGGGTGGACAGGGACCTTTCAAGAGACCCAGTACTTC
TRBD1 | 16 | TRBJ1-1 | . | TRBV10-3 | CAISAGTGRGVTEAFF | TGTGCCATCAGTGCGGGGACAGGGCGTGGGGTCACTGAAGCTTTCTTT
. | 14 | TRBJ2-3 | . | TRBV11-2 | CASSLAAPTDTQYF | TGTGCCAGCAGCTTAGCGGCCCCCACAGATACGCAGTATTTT
. | 15 | TRBJ2-2 | few | TRBV11-3 | CASSFTRRGQKELFF | TGTGCCAGCAGCTTCACTCGCAGGGGACAAAAGGAGCTGTTTTTT
. | 15 | TRBJ2-7 | . | TRBV5-1 | CASSPGGSDSYEQYF | TGCGCCAGCAGCCCCGGGGGTAGCGACTCCTACGAGCAGTACTTC
. | 16 | TRBJ1-5 | . | TRBV19 | CASSTTDPYSNQPQHF | TGTGCCAGTAGTACTACAGATCCCTATAGCAATCAGCCCCAGCATTTT
TRBD2 | 16 | TRBJ2-1 | . | TRBV5-1 | CASSPWTSGTYNEQFF | TGCGCCAGCAGCCCATGGACTAGCGGGACCTACAATGAGCAGTTCTTC
. | 14 | TRBJ2-7 | . | TRBV10-3 | CATRGGNASYEQYF | TGTGCCACTCGGGGCGGTAACGCTTCCTACGAGCAGTACTTC
. | 14 | TRBJ1-1 | . | TRBV9 | CASSVGPTVTEAFF | TGTGCCAGCAGCGTAGGCCCGACGGTCACTGAAGCTTTCTTT
. | 13 | TRBJ1-4 | . | TRBV10-3 | CAISVQLNEKLFF | TGTGCCATCAGTGTTCAGCTTAATGAAAAACTGTTTTTT
. | 15 | TRBJ2-1 | . | TRBV2 | CASRETGIWHNEQFF | TGTGCCAGCAGAGAAACAGGGATTTGGCACAATGAGCAGTTCTTC
. | 14 | TRBJ2-1 | . | TRBV7-6 | CATSLPFSYNEQFF | TGTGCCACTTCGCTTCCGTTCTCCTACAATGAGCAGTTCTTC
TRBD1 | 15 | TRBJ1-2 | . | TRBV28 | CASSPRDRHNYGYTF | TGTGCCAGCAGCCCCCGGGACAGACATAACTATGGCTACACCTTC
. | 13 | TRBJ1-1 | . | TRBV6-4 | CASSDWGMSEAFF | TGTGCCAGCAGTGACTGGGGTATGTCTGAAGCTTTCTTT
. | 11 | TRBJ2-3 | . | TRBV2 | CASRRTDTQYF | TGTGCCAGCAGGAGAACAGATACGCAGTATTTT
. | 15 | TRBJ1-3 | few | TRBV11-3 | CASSRVGVSGNTIYF | TGTGCCAGCAGCAGAGTTGGGGTTTCTGGAAACACCATATATTTT
. | 15 | TRBJ2-7 | . | TRBV29-1 | CSVEGGAGGSYEQYF | TGCAGCGTTGAGGGAGGGGCAGGGGGCTCCTACGAGCAGTACTTC
TRBD2 | 15 | TRBJ2-1 | . | TRBV10-3 | CAISDPGLGVNEQFF | TGTGCCATCAGTGATCCGGGACTAGGGGTCAATGAGCAGTTCTTC
. | 15 | TRBJ1-2 | . | TRBV9 | CASSVGQGTNYGYTF | TGTGCCAGCAGCGTAGGGCAGGGAACTAACTATGGCTACACCTTC